The 7 T cell receptor beta chains given below trace back to one sample, sequenced in a study of cytomegalovirus exposure and HLA in healthy donors. The table came from immunoSEQ multiplex PCR; TCRdb's copy has only in-frame clones and leaves some out. In the table there are 95,000 to 150,000 clones, around 95% of which are singletons. The sample comprised PBMCs. Receptors were obtained from a man aged 18 to 30 in good health and CMV-seronegative.

The rearrangement uses TRBV5-6 and TRBJ2-7, with 10 bases lining up with TRBD2. The CDR3 loop spans 14 amino acids. CDR1 SGHDT and CDR2 YYEEEE come from the germline V gene. Unmatched junction bases numbered 6, after V lost 4 bases and J lost 5 bases. This CDR3 reads CASSPLAGEDEQYF. The CDR3 coding sequence is TGTGCCAGCAGCCCCCTAGCGGGAGAGGACGAGCAGTACTTC. The entire variable domain, with the rest obtained from reference TRBV5-6 and TRBJ2-7, is as follows: DAGVTQSPTHLIKTRGQQVTLRCSPKSGHDTVSWYQQALGQGPQFIFQYYEEEERQRGNFPDRFSGHQFPNYSSELNVNALLLGDSALYLCASSPLAGEDEQYFGPGTRLTVT.

The V gene is TRBV6-5, the J gene TRBJ2-3; D perhaps matches TRBD1 (5 bases). CDR3 length equals 16 residues. Germline V CDR1 and CDR2: MNHEY, SVGAGI. Trimming removed 3 bases from V and 2 bases from J, with 15 bases in between. CDR3 loop: CASSYDSSSSTDTQYF. CDR3 DNA: TGTGCCAGCAGTTATGACAGTTCCTCCTCCACAGATACGCAGTATTTT.

This chain uses TRBV28 with TRBJ2-5, with 9 bases aligning to TRBD1. V gave up 4 bases and J gave up 3 bases; unmatched junction bases: 9. Germline CDR1 and CDR2: MDHEN and SYDVKM. This CDR3 spans 16 amino acids. CDR3: CASSSPWTGAEETQYF. The CDR3 nucleotides read TGTGCCAGCAGTTCCCCTTGGACAGGGGCGGAAGAGACCCAGTACTTC.

The V and J genes are TRBV27 and TRBJ1-5; D ambiguous. This CDR3 region has 13 residues. The V end was cut by 3 bases, the J end by 6 bases, with 9 bases between. Per germline, CDR1 MNHEY and CDR2 SMNVEV (reference sequence). The CDR3 region has the DNA TGTGCCAGCAGTTTCACGAGGCTTCAGCCCCAGCATTTT. Translated: CASSFTRLQPQHF.

The chain links TRBV7-6 to TRBJ2-1, with D maybe TRBD2 (6 bases). V was trimmed by 4 bases and J by 0 bases, leaving 16 bases between them. Germline values: CDR1 SGHVS, CDR2 FNYEAQ. This CDR3 spans 17 amino acids. CDR3 DNA: TGTGCCAGCAGCTCTCGGTTAGCGGAGACCTCCTACAATGAGCAGTTCTTC. This sequence encodes CASSSRLAETSYNEQFF.

The chain employs TRBV13 and TRBJ1-3; D is possibly TRBD1 (6 bases). Trimming removed 5 bases at V and 1 base at J, with 12 bases between. This CDR3 has 15 residues. CDR1 is PRHDT, CDR2 FYEKMQ, per germline (reference sequence). The CDR3 here is CASSVLTGSGNTIYF. CDR3 in DNA: TGTGCCAGCAGCGTTCTGACAGGTTCTGGAAACACCATATATTTT.

The chain links TRBV28 to TRBJ1-4; no reliable D call. Germline V gene sequence: CDR1 MDHEN, CDR2 SYDVKM. Trimming stripped 8 bases from V and 1 base from J, with 20 bases between. This CDR3 comprises 17 residues. CDR3: CASAWWGLGRTNEKLFF. CDR3 nucleotides: TGTGCCAGCGCCTGGTGGGGATTAGGGAGAACTAATGAAAAACTGTTTTTT.